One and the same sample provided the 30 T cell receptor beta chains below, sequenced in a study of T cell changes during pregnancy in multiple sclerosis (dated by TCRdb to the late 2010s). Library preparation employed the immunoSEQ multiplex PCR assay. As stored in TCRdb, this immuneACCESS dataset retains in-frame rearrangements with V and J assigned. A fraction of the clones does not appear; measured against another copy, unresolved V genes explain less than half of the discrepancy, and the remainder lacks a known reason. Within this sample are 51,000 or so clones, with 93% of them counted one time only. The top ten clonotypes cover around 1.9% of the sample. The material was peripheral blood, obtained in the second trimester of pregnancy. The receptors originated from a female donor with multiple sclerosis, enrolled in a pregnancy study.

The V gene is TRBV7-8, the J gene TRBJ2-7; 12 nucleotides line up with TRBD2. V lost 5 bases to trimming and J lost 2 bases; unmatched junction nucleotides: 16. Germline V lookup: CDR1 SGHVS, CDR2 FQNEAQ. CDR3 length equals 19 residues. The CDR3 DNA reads TGTGCCAGCAGCGCCCTCCGGGGGGTGTCTAGCGGGAGGGCCTACGAGCAGTACTTC. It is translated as CASSALRGVSSGRAYEQYF.

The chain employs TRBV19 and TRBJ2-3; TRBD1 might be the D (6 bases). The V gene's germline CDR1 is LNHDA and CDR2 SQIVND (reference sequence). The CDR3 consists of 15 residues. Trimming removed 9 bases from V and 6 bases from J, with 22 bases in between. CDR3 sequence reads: CASQISAGTRDTQYF. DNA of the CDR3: TGTGCCAGCCAGATCAGTGCCGGGACACGGGATACGCAGTATTTT.

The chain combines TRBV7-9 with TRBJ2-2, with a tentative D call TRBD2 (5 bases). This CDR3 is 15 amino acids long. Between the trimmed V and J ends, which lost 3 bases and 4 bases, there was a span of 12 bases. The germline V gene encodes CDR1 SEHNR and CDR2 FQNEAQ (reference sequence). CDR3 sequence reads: CASSFLEVGTGELFF. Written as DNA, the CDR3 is TGTGCCAGCAGCTTCCTGGAGGTGGGCACCGGGGAGCTGTTTTTT. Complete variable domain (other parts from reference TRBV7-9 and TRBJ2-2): DTGVSQNPRHKITKRGQNVTFRCDPISEHNRLYWYRQTLGQGPEFLTYFQNEAQLEKSRLLSDRFSAERPKGSFSTLEIQRTEQGDSAMYLCASSFLEVGTGELFFGEGSRLTVL.

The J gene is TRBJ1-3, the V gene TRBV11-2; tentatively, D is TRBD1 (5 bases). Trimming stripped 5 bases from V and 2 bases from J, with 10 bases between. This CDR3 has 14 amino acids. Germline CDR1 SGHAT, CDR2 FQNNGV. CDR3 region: CASSRTGTGNTIYF. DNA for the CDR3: TGTGCCAGCAGCCGTACAGGAACTGGAAACACCATATATTTT.

The CDR3 loop is CASNKGLGYNEQFF. DNA for the CDR3: TGTGCCAGCAATAAGGGACTAGGTTACAATGAGCAGTTCTTC. The chain combines TRBV6-1 with TRBJ2-1, with 8 bases aligning to TRBD2. Germline V gene sequence: CDR1 MNHNS, CDR2 SASEGT. V dropped 7 bases and J dropped 4; count of bases not matched to a gene: 6. This CDR3 spans 14 amino acids.

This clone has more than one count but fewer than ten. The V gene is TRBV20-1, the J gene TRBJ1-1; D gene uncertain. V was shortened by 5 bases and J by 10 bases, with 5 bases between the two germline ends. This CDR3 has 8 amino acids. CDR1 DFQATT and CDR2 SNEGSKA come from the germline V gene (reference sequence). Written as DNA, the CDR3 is TGCAGTGCTCCGGGAGCTTTCTTT. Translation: CSAPGAFF.

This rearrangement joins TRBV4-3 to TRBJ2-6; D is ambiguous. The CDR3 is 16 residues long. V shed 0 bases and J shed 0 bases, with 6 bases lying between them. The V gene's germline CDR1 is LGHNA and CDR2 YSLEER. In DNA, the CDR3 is TGCGCCAGCAGCCAAGACGCGGTCTCTGGGGCCAACGTCCTGACTTTC. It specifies CASSQDAVSGANVLTF.

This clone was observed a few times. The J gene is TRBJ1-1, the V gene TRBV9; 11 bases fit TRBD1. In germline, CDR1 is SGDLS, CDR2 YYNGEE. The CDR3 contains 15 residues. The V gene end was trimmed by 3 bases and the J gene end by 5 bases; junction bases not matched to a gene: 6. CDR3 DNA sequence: TGTGCCAGCAGCGCCGGGACAGGGGGAAAAACTGAAGCTTTCTTT. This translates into CASSAGTGGKTEAFF.

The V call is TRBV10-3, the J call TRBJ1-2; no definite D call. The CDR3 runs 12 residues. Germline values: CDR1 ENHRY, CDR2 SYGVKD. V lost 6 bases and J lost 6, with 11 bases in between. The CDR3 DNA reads TGTGCCATCAGCTCGTACACCAATGGCTACACCTTC. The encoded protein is CAISSYTNGYTF.

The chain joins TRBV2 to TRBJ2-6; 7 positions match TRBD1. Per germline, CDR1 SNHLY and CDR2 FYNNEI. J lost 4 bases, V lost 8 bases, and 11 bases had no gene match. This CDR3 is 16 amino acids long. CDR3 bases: TGTGCCAGCTTTAGACAGGGTGGATGGGGGGCCAACGTCCTGACTTTC. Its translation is CASFRQGGWGANVLTF.

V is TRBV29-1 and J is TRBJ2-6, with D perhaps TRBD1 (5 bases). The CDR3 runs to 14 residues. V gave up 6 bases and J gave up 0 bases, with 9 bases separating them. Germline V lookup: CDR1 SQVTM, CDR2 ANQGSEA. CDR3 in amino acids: CSVEDNSGANVLTF. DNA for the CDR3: TGCAGCGTAGAGGACAACTCTGGGGCCAACGTCCTGACTTTC.

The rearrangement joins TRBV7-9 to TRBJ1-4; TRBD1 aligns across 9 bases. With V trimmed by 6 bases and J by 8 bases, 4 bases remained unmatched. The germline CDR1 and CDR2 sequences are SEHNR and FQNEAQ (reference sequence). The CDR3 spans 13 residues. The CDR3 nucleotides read TGTGCCAGCAGGGGACAGGGAGACGAAAAACTGTTTTTT. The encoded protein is CASRGQGDEKLFF.

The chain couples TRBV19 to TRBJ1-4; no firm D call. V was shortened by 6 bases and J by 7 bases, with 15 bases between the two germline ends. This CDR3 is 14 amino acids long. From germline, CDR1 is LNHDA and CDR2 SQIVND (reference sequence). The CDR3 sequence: CASSKAGIREKLFF. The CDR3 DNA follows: TGTGCCAGTAGCAAGGCCGGGATTCGTGAAAAACTGTTTTTT.

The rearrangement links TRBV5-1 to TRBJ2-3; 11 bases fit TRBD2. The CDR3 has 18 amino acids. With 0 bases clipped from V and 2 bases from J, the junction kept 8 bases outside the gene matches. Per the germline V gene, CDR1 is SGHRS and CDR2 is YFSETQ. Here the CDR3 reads CASSLGRLAGGATDTQYF. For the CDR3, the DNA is TGCGCCAGCAGCTTGGGAAGGCTAGCGGGAGGAGCCACAGATACGCAGTATTTT.

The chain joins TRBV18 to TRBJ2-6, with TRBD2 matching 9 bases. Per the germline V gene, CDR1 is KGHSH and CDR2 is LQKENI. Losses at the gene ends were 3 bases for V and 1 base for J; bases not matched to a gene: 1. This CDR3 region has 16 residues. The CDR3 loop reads CASSPAGGSGANVLTF. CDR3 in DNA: TGTGCCAGCTCACCGGCGGGGGGGTCTGGGGCCAACGTCCTGACTTTC.

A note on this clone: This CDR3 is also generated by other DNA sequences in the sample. CDR3 DNA: TGTGCCAGCTCACCAGGTCAGGGGAGCAATCAGCCCCAGCATTTT. Translated: CASSPGQGSNQPQHF. The V and J genes are TRBV18 and TRBJ1-5; tentatively, D is TRBD1 (6 bases). The V end lost 2 bases, the J end lost 1 base, and 9 bases lay between the germline ends. In germline, CDR1 is KGHSH, CDR2 LQKENI. The CDR3 runs to 15 residues.

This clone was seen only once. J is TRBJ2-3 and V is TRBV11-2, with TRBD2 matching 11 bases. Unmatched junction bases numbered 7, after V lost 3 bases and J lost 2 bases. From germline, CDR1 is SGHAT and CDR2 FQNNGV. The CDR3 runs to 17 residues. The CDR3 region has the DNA TGTGCCAGCAGCTTCCTAGGGACTAGCGGAACCACAGATACGCAGTATTTT. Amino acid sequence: CASSFLGTSGTTDTQYF.

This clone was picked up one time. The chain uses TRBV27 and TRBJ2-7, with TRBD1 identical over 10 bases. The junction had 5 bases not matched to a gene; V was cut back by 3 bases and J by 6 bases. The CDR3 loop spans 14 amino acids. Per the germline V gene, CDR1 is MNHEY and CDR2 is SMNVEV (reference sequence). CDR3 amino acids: CASSFGTGAGEQYF. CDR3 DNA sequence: TGTGCCAGCAGTTTTGGGACAGGGGCGGGCGAGCAGTACTTC.

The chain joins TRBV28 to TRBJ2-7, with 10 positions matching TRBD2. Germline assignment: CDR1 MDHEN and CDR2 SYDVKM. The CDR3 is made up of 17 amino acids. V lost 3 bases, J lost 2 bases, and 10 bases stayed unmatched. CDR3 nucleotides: TGTGCCAGCAGTTTGTCGTCTGGGACTAGCGCCACCTACGAGCAGTACTTC. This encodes CASSLSSGTSATYEQYF.

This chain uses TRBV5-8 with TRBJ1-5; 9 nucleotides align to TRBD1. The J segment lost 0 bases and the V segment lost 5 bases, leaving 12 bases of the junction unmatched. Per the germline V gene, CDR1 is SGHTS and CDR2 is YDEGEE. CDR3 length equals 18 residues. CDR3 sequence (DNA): TGTGCCAGCAGTCCGGGACAGGGTCGTTGGGGTAGCAATCAGCCCCAGCATTTT. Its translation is CASSPGQGRWGSNQPQHF.

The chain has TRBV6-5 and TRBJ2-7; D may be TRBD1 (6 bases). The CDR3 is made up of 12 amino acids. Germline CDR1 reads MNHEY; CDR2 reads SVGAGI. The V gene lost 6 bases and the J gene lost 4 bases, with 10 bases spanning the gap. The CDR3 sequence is CASRQGRYEQYF. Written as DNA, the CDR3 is TGTGCCAGCAGACAGGGTCGATACGAGCAGTACTTC.

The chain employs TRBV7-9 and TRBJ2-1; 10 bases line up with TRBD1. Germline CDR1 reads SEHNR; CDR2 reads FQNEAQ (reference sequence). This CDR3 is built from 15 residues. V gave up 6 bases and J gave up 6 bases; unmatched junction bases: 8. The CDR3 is CASRQTGGGGNEQFF. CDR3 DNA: TGTGCCAGCAGGCAGACAGGGGGCGGGGGCAATGAGCAGTTCTTC. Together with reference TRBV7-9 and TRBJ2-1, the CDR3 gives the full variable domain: DTGVSQNPRHKITKRGQNVTFRCDPISEHNRLYWYRQTLGQGPEFLTYFQNEAQLEKSRLLSDRFSAERPKGSFSTLEIQRTEQGDSAMYLCASRQTGGGGNEQFFGPGTRLTVL.

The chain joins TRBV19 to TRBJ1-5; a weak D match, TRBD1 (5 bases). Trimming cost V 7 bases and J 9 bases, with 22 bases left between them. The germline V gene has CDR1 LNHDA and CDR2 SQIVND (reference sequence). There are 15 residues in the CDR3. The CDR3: CASTPTAENRRPQHF. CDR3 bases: TGTGCCAGTACTCCGACAGCCGAAAACCGGCGGCCCCAGCATTTT.

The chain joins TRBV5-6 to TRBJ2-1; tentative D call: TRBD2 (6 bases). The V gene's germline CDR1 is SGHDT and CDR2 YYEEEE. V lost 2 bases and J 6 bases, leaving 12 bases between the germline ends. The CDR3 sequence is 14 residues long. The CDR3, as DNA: TGTGCCAGCAGCTTTTTGAGCGGGCGCAATGAGCAGTTCTTC. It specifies CASSFLSGRNEQFF.

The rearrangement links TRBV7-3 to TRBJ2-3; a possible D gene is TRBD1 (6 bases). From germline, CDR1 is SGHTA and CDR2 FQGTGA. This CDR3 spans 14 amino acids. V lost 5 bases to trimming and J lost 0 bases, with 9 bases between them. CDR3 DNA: TGTGCCAGCAGCCTGGGACATAGCACAGATACGCAGTATTTT. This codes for CASSLGHSTDTQYF.

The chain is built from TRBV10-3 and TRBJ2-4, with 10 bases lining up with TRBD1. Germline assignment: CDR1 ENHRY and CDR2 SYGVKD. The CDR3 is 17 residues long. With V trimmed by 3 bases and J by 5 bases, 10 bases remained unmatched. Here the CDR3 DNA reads TGTGCCATCAGTGAATCCTTGGGGACAGGGGTTCAAAACATTCAGTACTTC. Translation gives CAISESLGTGVQNIQYF.

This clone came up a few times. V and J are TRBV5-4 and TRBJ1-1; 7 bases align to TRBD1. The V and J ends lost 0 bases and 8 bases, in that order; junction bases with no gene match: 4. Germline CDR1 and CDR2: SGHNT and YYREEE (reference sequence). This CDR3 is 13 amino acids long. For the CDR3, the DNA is TGTGCCAGCAGCTTGGCGGTGACAGGGGAAGCTTTCTTT. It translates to CASSLAVTGEAFF.

The CDR3 loop reads CASLGQGREQYF. The CDR3 DNA reads TGTGCCAGCCTGGGACAGGGACGCGAGCAGTACTTC. The V gene is TRBV28, the J gene TRBJ2-7; 9 positions match TRBD1. Germline assignment: CDR1 MDHEN and CDR2 SYDVKM. After removal of 8 bases from V and 6 bases from J, the junction contained 5 bases not matched to a gene. This CDR3 has 12 residues.

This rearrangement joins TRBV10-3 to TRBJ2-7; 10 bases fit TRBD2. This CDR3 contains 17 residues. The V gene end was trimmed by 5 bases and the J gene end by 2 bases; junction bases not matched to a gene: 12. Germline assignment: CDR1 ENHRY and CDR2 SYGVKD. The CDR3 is CAISRLAGPAETYEQYF. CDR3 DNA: TGTGCCATCAGTCGACTAGCGGGCCCCGCCGAGACCTACGAGCAGTACTTC.

The CDR3 region has the DNA TGTGCCAGCAGTGAAACGGGTTTCGATGAGCAGTTCTTC. This sequence encodes CASSETGFDEQFF. The rearrangement links TRBV2 to TRBJ2-1; D remains ambiguous. The CDR3 is 13 amino acids. Trimming took 2 bases from V and 8 from J, leaving 10 bases between them. Germline CDR1 is SNHLY and CDR2 is FYNNEI.